This T cell receptor beta chain was identified during a study of T cell repertoires in cytomegalovirus infection. Notes on the study in general: Predominance within the ex vivo response was attributable to HLA-C-restricted CMV-specific TCR beta clonotypes.

From the reads, TCRdb called clonotypes with MiXCR, one entry per CDR3 protein. This table holds 650,000 to 900,000 distinct CDR3 sequences, 32% found once. On this clonotype itself: The antigen is undetermined.

The ends were cut back, 7 bases at V and 4 bases at J, with 16 bases in the middle. The CDR3 covers 14 residues. Germline-derived CDR1 and CDR2 are SGHVS and FQNEAQ. The source is a human donor in good health (CMV status not recorded). Some clones in this sample may be carry-over from other donors' samples. This specimen consisted of cultured CD8+ T cells from PBMCs, obtained from culture after CMV antigen stimulation. The chain joins TRBV7-8 to TRBJ1-1, with a weak D call TRBD1 (6 bases). CDR3 region: CASKGLRGSTEAFF. CDR3 coding DNA: TGTGCCAGCAAGGGCCTAAGGGGGAGCACTGAAGCTTTCTTT.